This entry is about one TCR beta chain. Its matching antigen is unknown. The sample belongs to a study of cytomegalovirus exposure and HLA in healthy donors. A multiplex PCR was run with 60 Vbeta primers and 13 Jbeta primers. The protocol was immunoSEQ multiplex PCR, while the TCRdb copy is restricted to in-frame clones and leaves out a portion. Of 150,000 to 200,000 clones in the sample, about 82% are singletons; the top ten hold approximately 2.4%. Points from the study as a whole: Later work associated around 18,000 TCR beta sequences with HLA alleles at 0.05 false discovery rate.

The receptor's source is a woman between 45 and 60 years old in good health and CMV-seronegative. Sequenced input: PBMCs.

CDR3 DNA: TGTGCCAGCAGTGAAGGGAAGCAGGGGCTATCTGGCTACACCTTC. Translated: CASSEGKQGLSGYTF. This rearrangement joins TRBV6-4 to TRBJ1-2; D is possibly TRBD1 (6 bases). Looked up from germline, CDR1 is MRHNA and CDR2 is SNTAGT. V was trimmed by 3 bases and J by 7 bases, leaving 18 bases between them. CDR3 length: 15 amino acids.